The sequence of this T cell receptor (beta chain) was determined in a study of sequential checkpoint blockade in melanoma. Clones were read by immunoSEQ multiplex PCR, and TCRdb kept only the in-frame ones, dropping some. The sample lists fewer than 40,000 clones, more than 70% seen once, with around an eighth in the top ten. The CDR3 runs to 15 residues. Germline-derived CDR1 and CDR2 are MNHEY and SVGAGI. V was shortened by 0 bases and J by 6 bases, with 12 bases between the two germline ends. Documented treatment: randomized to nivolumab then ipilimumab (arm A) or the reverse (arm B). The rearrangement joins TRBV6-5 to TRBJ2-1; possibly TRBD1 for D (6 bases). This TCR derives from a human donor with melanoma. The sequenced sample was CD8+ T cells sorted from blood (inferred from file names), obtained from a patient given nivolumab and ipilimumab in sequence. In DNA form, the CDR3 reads TGTGCCAGCAGTTACTCGAGAGGGGGTACCAATGAGCAGTTCTTC. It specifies CASSYSRGGTNEQFF.